Each of the 4 T cell receptor beta chains below was sequenced from the same sample in a study of blood T cell repertoires in COVID-19. Only in-frame clones appear in the TCRdb table, and some are missing; sequencing was by immunoSEQ multiplex PCR. The repertoire consists of around 130,000 clones, with 70% to 90% occurring once and the leading ten covering about 2.5%. The sequencing input was PBMCs or T cells enriched from blood (not recorded which). These receptors originate from a woman between 45 and 60 years old who had recovered from COVID-19.

This clone appeared a single time. One end of the junction varies from germline; a read error may be responsible. The chain joins TRBV27 to TRBJ2-1, with 11 nucleotides matching TRBD2. The CDR3 contains 13 residues. Germline V CDR1 and CDR2: MNHEY, SMNVEV (reference sequence). The CDR3, as DNA: TGTGCCAGCAGGATAGCGGGGGGGCCTCGTTTCCTCTTC. It is translated as CASRIAGGPRFLF.

Written as DNA, the CDR3 is TGTGCCAGCAGCGTAGGGGCAGGGGCGGGCTACGAGCAGTACTTC. Its protein is CASSVGAGAGYEQYF. This chain joins TRBV9 and TRBJ2-7; D may be TRBD1 (6 bases). V gave up 0 bases and J gave up 3 bases, with 13 bases separating them. CDR1 is SGDLS, CDR2 YYNGEE, per germline. The CDR3 covers 15 residues.

J is TRBJ2-1 and V is TRBV7-8; D perhaps matches TRBD2 (5 bases). Trimming took off 5 bases at V and 10 bases at J, with 12 bases between the two ends. Germline CDR1 SGHVS, CDR2 FQNEAQ. This CDR3 contains 12 residues. The CDR3 loop is CASSLFSGEQFF. Written as DNA, the CDR3 is TGTGCCAGCAGCCTCTTCTCGGGGGAGCAGTTCTTC. Filled out from reference TRBV7-8 and TRBJ2-1, the complete variable domain reads GAGVSQSPRYKVAKRGQDVALRCDPISGHVSLFWYQQALGQGPEFLTYFQNEAQLDKSGLPSDRFFAERPEGSVSTLKIQRTQQEDSAVYLCASSLFSGEQFFGPGTRLTVL.

CDR3 amino acids: CASSIAGARGQPQHF. The CDR3 DNA sequence: TGTGCCAGTAGTATTGCGGGGGCCCGCGGTCAGCCCCAGCATTTT. The rearrangement joins TRBV19 to TRBJ1-5; the D gene is possibly TRBD1 (6 bases). Per germline, CDR1 LNHDA and CDR2 SQIVND (reference sequence). Trimming took off 3 bases at V and 6 bases at J, with 15 bases between the two ends. The CDR3 contains 15 residues.